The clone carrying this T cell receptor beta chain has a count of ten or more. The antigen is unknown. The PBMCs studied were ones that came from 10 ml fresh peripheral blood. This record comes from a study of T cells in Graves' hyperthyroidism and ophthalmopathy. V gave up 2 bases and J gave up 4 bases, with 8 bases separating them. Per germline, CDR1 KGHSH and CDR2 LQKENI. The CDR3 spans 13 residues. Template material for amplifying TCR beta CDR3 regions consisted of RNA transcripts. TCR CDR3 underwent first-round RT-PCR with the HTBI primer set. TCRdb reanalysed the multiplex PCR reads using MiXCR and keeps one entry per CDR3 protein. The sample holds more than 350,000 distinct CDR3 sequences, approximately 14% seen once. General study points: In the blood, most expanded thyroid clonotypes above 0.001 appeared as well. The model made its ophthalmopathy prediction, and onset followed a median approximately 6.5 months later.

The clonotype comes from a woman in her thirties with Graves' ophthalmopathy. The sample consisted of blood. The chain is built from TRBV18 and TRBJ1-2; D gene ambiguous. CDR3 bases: TGTGCCAGCTCACCAGGGGAGTTCTATGGCTACACCTTC. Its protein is CASSPGEFYGYTF.